One sample yielded the 19 T cell receptor beta chains listed below, sequenced in a study of blood T cell repertoires in COVID-19 (dated by TCRdb to about 2020). To prepare the library, the immunoSEQ multiplex PCR assay was applied. As stored in TCRdb, this immuneACCESS dataset retains in-frame rearrangements with V and J assigned. A fraction of the clones does not appear; measured against another copy, unresolved V genes explain less than half of the discrepancy, and the remainder lacks a known reason. The sample includes roughly 180,000 clones, with 80% to 85% observed a single time. Clones ranked in the top ten supply roughly 5% of the sample. Sequencing input: peripheral blood. The receptors derive from a woman in her thirties with acute or convalescent COVID-19.

This chain joins TRBV2 and TRBJ1-3; 7 bases are a match to TRBD1. The germline gives CDR1 SNHLY, CDR2 FYNNEI. The V and J ends lost 3 bases and 11 bases, in that order; junction bases with no gene match: 13. This CDR3 is built from 15 residues. CDR3 sequence reads: CASSEGRGGSGPIYF. The CDR3 bases are TGTGCCAGCAGTGAGGGGCGAGGGGGCAGCGGGCCCATATATTTT.

The J gene is TRBJ1-2, the V gene TRBV15; tentatively, D is TRBD1 (6 bases). The CDR3 is made up of 16 amino acids. The V end was cut by 3 bases, the J end by 8 bases, with 22 bases between. CDR1 and CDR2 (germline): LNHNV, YYDKDF (reference sequence). The chain's CDR3 is CATSRHLVTGRGGYTF. Written as DNA, the CDR3 is TGTGCCACCAGCAGGCACCTAGTAACAGGGAGGGGAGGCTACACCTTC.

The gene calls are TRBV18 and TRBJ2-3, with unresolved D. There are 16 residues in the CDR3. V lost 3 bases and J lost 2, with 15 bases in between. Germline V gene lookup returns CDR1 KGHSH and CDR2 LQKENI. This CDR3 is CASSPFGSQATDTQYF. The CDR3 DNA sequence: TGTGCCAGCTCACCTTTCGGCAGCCAGGCCACAGATACGCAGTATTTT. The whole variable domain, filled in from reference TRBV18 and TRBJ2-3, reads NAGVMQNPRHLVRRRGQEARLRCSPMKGHSHVYWYRQLPEEGLKFMVYLQKENIIDESGMPKERFSAEFPKEGPSILRIQQVVRGDSAAYFCASSPFGSQATDTQYFGPGTRLTVL.

This clone was seen a single time. The chain joins TRBV5-1 to TRBJ1-2; D is undetermined. Per the germline V gene, CDR1 is SGHRS and CDR2 is YFSETQ. The length of the CDR3 is 13 residues. The germline V and J ends were trimmed by 3 bases and 7 bases, with 13 bases remaining between them. CDR3 coding DNA: TGCGCCAGCAGCTCCCTGGCTGCCCCTGGCTACACCTTC. This translates into CASSSLAAPGYTF.

The J gene is TRBJ1-2, the V gene TRBV6-5; 7 nucleotides match TRBD1. V lost 6 bases and J lost 4; bases outside the gene matches: 11. The CDR3 extends over 15 amino acids. CDR1 is MNHEY, CDR2 SVGAGI, per germline. For the CDR3, the DNA is TGTGCCAGCAGGCCTCAGACAGGGCCGGGCTATGGCTACACCTTC. Translating gives CASRPQTGPGYGYTF.

The CDR3, as DNA: TGTGCCAGCAGCTTTGGGTATGACAGACCTCTCCACTTT. As protein: CASSFGYDRPLHF. The chain joins TRBV7-2 to TRBJ1-6; a possible D gene is TRBD1 (5 bases). V was pared by 3 bases and J by 16 bases, with 16 bases between. The CDR3 sequence is 13 residues long. Germline CDR1 SGHTA, CDR2 FQGNSA. Full variable domain (rest looked up from reference TRBV7-2 and TRBJ1-6): GAGVSQSPSNKVTEKGKDVELRCDPISGHTALYWYRQSLGQGLEFLIYFQGNSAPDKSGLPSDRFSAERTGGSVSTLTIQRTQQEDSAVYLCASSFGYDRPLHFGNGTRLTVT.

V usage is TRBV4-1 and J usage is TRBJ2-5; weak D call: TRBD1 (8 bases). The V gene lost 1 base and the J gene lost 5 bases, with 11 bases spanning the gap. Per germline, CDR1 MGHRA and CDR2 YSYEKL. CDR3 length equals 14 residues. The CDR3 coding sequence is TGCGCCAGCAGCCAAGCACAGGGGGGGGAGACCCAGTACTTC. Encoded protein: CASSQAQGGETQYF.

In DNA, the CDR3 is TGTGCCAGCAGTCAGGGACAGGTTAACACTGAAGCTTTCTTT. Its protein is CASSQGQVNTEAFF. The gene calls are TRBV6-5 and TRBJ1-1, with TRBD1 identical over 8 bases. The CDR3 extends over 14 amino acids. J lost 2 bases, V lost 5 bases, and 4 bases had no gene match. CDR1 is MNHEY, CDR2 SVGAGI, per germline.

CDR3 in amino acids: CASSLSFGGGELFF. As DNA, the CDR3 is TGTGCCAGCAGCTTATCCTTCGGAGGTGGGGAGCTGTTTTTT. The chain has TRBV7-3 and TRBJ2-2; possible D gene TRBD2, 5 bases. V lost 2 bases and J lost 8, with 12 bases in between. Germline V gives CDR1 SGHTA, CDR2 FQGTGA. This CDR3 contains 14 residues.

The chain carries TRBV5-1 and TRBJ2-7; 9 bases map to TRBD2. Trimming at V came to 1 base and at J to 1 base, leaving 15 bases not matched to a gene. Germline V lookup: CDR1 SGHRS, CDR2 YFSETQ. This CDR3 spans 19 amino acids. The CDR3 nucleotides read TGCGCCAGCAGCTTGTCCACCTCTTTGGCGGGGGGGCGTTCCTACGAGCAGTACTTC. Protein: CASSLSTSLAGGRSYEQYF.

The chain employs TRBV30 and TRBJ1-5; TRBD1 aligns across 10 bases. Germline assignment: CDR1 GTSNPN and CDR2 SVGIG (reference sequence). The length of the CDR3 is 13 residues. V lost 5 bases to trimming and J lost 4 bases; unmatched junction nucleotides: 2. CDR3: CAWRQGANQPQHF. The CDR3 DNA follows: TGTGCCTGGCGACAGGGGGCGAATCAGCCCCAGCATTTT.

This clone appeared once. The rearrangement joins TRBV19 to TRBJ2-1, with D possibly being TRBD2 (5 bases). V lost 1 base and J 9 bases, leaving 13 bases between the germline ends. Germline loops: CDR1 LNHDA, CDR2 SQIVND (reference sequence). The CDR3 length is 14 residues. The CDR3 loop is CASSIAGIEGEQFF. As DNA, the CDR3 is TGTGCCAGTAGTATAGCGGGGATCGAGGGTGAGCAGTTCTTC. Looking up the rest from reference TRBV19 and TRBJ2-1 gives the full variable domain: DGGITQSPKYLFRKEGQNVTLSCEQNLNHDAMYWYRQDPGQGLRLIYYSQIVNDFQKGDIAEGYSVSREKKESFPLTVTSAQKNPTAFYLCASSIAGIEGEQFFGPGTRLTVL.

This clone was seen a handful of times. CDR3 DNA sequence: TGTGCCAGCAGCGACAGAGTTTATAATTCACCCCTCCACTTT. It specifies CASSDRVYNSPLHF. This sequence joins TRBV3-1 (or the pseudogene TRBV3-2) and TRBJ1-6; a possible D gene is TRBD1 (5 bases). V gave up 5 bases and J gave up 4 bases, with 9 bases separating them. Germline loops: CDR1 LGHDT, CDR2 YNNKEL (reference sequence). CDR3 length equals 14 residues.

This clone was found once. The chain recombines TRBV9 with TRBJ2-3, with 8 bases lining up with TRBD2. The length of the CDR3 is 16 residues. Germline CDR1 reads SGDLS; CDR2 reads YYNGEE. The V gene end was trimmed by 1 base and the J gene end by 4 bases; junction bases not matched to a gene: 8. The CDR3 DNA sequence: TGTGCCAGCAGCGTATTCGGCGGGGGGAACGCAGATACGCAGTATTTT. It codes for CASSVFGGGNADTQYF.

V gene TRBV6-2 or TRBV6-3 combines with J gene TRBJ2-7, with TRBD1 identical over 8 bases. The V segment lost 4 bases and the J segment 7 bases; nucleotides outside the gene matches: 21. CDR1 is MNHEY, CDR2 SVGEGT, per germline. The CDR3 spans 18 residues. CDR3 amino acids: CASSFTRGSRGQFREQYF. The DNA of the CDR3 is TGTGCCAGCAGTTTTACTCGGGGATCCAGGGGGCAGTTCCGGGAGCAGTACTTC.

The gene calls are TRBV7-8 and TRBJ1-2, with D possibly TRBD1 on 5 matching bases. This CDR3 is 13 amino acids long. Germline V gene data show CDR1 as SGHVS and CDR2 as FQNEAQ. The ends were cut back, 4 bases at V and 2 bases at J, with 8 bases in the middle. The CDR3 region is CASSYRLNYGYTF. The CDR3 DNA reads as TGTGCCAGCAGCTACAGGCTCAACTATGGCTACACCTTC.

CDR3 DNA: TGTGCCAGCAGCTTGTTGGGACATAACTATGGCTACACCTTC. Translation gives CASSLLGHNYGYTF. The rearrangement joins TRBV7-8 to TRBJ1-2, with D perhaps matching TRBD1 (6 bases). The CDR3 has 14 amino acids. The germline V gene has CDR1 SGHVS and CDR2 FQNEAQ. Trimming pared 3 bases from V and 1 base from J, leaving 9 bases between.

The chain uses TRBV28 and TRBJ2-1, with 8 bases aligning to TRBD2. The CDR3 length is 16 residues. Germline CDR1 and CDR2: MDHEN and SYDVKM. V shed 0 bases and J 0 bases; nucleotides not matched to a gene: 1. The CDR3 bases are TGTGCCAGCAGTTTATGGAGCGGGGGCTCCTACAATGAGCAGTTCTTC. Translated, it gives CASSLWSGGSYNEQFF.

The J gene is TRBJ1-3, the V gene TRBV6-5, with D unresolved. The CDR3 runs to 14 residues. Germline V gives CDR1 MNHEY, CDR2 SVGAGI. Deletions cut 7 bases from V and 4 bases from J, with 14 bases between. The DNA of the CDR3 is TGTGCCAGCACCCTCGGAGAAGGCGGAAACACCATATATTTT. Amino acid sequence: CASTLGEGGNTIYF.